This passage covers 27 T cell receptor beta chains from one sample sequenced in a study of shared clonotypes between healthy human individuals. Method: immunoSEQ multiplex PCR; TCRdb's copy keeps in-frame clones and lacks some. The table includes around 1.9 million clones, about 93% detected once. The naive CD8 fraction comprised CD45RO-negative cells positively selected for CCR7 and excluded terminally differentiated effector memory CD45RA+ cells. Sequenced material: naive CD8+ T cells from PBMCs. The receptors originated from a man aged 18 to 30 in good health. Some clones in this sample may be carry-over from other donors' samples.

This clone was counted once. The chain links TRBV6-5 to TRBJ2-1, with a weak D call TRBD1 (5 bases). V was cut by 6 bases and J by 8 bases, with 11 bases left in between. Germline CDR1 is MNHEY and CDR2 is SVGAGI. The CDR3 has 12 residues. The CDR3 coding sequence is TGTGCCAGCAGCTCCGACAGAGATGAGCAGTTCTTC. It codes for CASSSDRDEQFF.

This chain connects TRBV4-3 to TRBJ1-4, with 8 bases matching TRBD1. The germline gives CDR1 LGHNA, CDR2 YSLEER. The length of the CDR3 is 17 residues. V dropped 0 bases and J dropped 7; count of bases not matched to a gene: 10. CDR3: CASSQDSQGASGEKLFF. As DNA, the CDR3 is TGCGCCAGCAGCCAAGATTCGCAGGGGGCATCCGGTGAAAAACTGTTTTTT.

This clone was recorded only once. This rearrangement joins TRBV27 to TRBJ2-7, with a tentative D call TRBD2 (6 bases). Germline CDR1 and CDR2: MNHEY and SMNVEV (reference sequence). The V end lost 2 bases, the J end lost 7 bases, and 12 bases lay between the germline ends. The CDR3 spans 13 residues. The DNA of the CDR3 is TGTGCCAGCAGTTTAACCCTGGCGGGAGAGCAGTACTTC. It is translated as CASSLTLAGEQYF.

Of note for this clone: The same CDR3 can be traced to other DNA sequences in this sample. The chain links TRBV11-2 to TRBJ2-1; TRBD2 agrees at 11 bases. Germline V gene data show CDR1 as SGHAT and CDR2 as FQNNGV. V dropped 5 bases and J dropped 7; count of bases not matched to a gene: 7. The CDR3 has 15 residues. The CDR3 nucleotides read TGTGCCAGCAGCCGTACTAGCGGGAGTTTAAATGAGCAGTTCTTC. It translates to CASSRTSGSLNEQFF.

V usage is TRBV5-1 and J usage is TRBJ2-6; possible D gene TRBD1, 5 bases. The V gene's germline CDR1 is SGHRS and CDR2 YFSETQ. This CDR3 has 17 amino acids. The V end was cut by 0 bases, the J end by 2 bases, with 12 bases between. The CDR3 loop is CASSLAFRDPGANVLTF. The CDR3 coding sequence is TGCGCCAGCAGCTTGGCCTTCAGGGATCCTGGGGCCAACGTCCTGACTTTC.

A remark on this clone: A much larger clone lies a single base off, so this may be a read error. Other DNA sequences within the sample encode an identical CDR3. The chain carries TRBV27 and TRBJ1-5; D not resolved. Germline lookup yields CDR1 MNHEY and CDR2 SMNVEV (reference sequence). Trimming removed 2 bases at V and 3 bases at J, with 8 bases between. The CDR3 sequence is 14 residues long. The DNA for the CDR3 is TGTGCCAGCAGTTTAAGGGATACCAATCAGCCCCAGCATTTT. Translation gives CASSLRDTNQPQHF.

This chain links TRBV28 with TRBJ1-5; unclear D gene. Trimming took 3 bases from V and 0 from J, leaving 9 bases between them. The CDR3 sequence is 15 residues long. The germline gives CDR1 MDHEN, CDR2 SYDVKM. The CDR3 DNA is TGTGCCAGCAGTTTGGCAGCATATAGCAATCAGCCCCAGCATTTT. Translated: CASSLAAYSNQPQHF. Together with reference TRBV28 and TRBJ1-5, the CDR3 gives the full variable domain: DVKVTQSSRYLVKRTGEKVFLECVQDMDHENMFWYRQDPGLGLRLIYFSYDVKMKEKGDIPEGYSVSREKKERFSLILESASTNQTSMYLCASSLAAYSNQPQHFGDGTRLSIL.

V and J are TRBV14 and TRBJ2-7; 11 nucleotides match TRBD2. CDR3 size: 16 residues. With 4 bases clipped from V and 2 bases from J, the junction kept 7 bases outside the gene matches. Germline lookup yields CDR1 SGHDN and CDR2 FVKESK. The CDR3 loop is CASSPRTSGPTYEQYF. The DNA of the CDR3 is TGTGCCAGCAGCCCCCGGACTAGCGGGCCGACCTACGAGCAGTACTTC.

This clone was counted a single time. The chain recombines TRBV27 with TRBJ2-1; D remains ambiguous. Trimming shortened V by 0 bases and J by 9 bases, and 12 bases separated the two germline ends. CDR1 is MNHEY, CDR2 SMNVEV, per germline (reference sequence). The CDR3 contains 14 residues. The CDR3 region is CASSLSPSSSEQFF. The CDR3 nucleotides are TGTGCCAGCAGTTTATCGCCTAGTTCCAGTGAGCAGTTCTTC.

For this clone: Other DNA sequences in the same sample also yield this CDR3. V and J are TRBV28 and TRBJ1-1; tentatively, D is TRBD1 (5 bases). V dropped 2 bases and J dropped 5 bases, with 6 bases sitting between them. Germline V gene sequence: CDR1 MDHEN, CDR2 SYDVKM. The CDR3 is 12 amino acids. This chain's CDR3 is CASSLRGTEAFF. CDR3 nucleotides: TGTGCCAGCAGTTTAAGGGGAACTGAAGCTTTCTTT.

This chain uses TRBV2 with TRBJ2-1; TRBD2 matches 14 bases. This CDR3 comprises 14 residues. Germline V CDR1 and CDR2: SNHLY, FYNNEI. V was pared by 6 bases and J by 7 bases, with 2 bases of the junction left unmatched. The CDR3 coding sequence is TGTGCCAGCAGGGGACTAGCGGGAGCGAATGAGCAGTTCTTC. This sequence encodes CASRGLAGANEQFF.

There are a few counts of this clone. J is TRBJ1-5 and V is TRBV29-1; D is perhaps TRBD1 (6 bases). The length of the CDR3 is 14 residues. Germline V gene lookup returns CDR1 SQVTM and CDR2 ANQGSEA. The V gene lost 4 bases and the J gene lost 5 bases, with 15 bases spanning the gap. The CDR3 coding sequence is TGCAGCGTTGTACAGGGCGGGGGAGATCAGCCCCAGCATTTT. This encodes CSVVQGGGDQPQHF.

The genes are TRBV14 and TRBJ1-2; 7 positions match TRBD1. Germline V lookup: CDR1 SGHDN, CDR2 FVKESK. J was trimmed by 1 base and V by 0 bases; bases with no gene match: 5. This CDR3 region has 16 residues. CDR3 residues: CASSQEKDRFNYGYTF. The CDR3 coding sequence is TGTGCCAGCAGCCAAGAGAAGGACAGGTTTAACTATGGCTACACCTTC.

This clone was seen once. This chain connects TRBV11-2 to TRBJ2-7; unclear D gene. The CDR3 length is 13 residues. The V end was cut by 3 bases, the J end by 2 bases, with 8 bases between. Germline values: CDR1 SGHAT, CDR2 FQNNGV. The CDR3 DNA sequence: TGTGCCAGCAGCTTCAGCCAGCCCTACGAGCAGTACTTC. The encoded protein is CASSFSQPYEQYF.

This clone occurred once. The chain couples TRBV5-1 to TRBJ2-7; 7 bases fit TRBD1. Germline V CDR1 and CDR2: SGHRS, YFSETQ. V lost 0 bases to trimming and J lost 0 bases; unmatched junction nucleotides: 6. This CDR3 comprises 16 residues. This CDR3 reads CASSLGWTGNSYEQYF. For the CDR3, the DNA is TGCGCCAGCAGCTTGGGTTGGACAGGCAACTCCTACGAGCAGTACTTC.

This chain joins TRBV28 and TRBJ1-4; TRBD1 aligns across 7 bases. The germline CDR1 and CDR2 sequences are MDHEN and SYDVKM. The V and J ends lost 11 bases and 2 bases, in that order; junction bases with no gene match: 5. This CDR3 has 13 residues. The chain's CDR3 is CAGQVTTNEKLFF. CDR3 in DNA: TGTGCCGGACAGGTGACGACTAATGAAAAACTGTTTTTT.

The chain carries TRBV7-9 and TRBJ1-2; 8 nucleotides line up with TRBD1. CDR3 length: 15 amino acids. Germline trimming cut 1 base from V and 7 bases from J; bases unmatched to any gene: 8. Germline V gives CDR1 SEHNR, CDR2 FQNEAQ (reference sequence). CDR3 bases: TGTGCCAGCAGCTTAGGTCTTGGGACAGGACCTGGCTACACCTTC. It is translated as CASSLGLGTGPGYTF.

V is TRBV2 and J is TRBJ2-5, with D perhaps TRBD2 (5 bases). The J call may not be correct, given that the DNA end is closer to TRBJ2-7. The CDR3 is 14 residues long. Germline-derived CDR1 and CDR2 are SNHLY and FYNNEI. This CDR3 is CASSAILTSNEQYF. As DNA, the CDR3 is TGTGCCAGCAGCGCTATCTTAACTAGTAACGAGCAGTACTTC.

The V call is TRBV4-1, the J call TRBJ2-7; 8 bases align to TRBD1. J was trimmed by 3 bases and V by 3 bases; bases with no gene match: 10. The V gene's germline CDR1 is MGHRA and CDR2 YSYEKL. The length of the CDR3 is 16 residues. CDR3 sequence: CASSQGGTGLGYEQYF. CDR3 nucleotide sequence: TGCGCCAGCAGCCAGGGTGGGACAGGACTCGGCTACGAGCAGTACTTC.

CDR3 sequence: CASSFPPAVRAYEQYF. The CDR3 DNA sequence: TGTGCCAGCAGCTTCCCGCCTGCCGTACGAGCCTACGAGCAGTACTTC. This chain links TRBV7-9 with TRBJ2-7; D is unresolved. This CDR3 region has 16 residues. The V end was cut by 3 bases, the J end by 2 bases, with 17 bases between. Per germline, CDR1 SEHNR and CDR2 FQNEAQ (reference sequence). The variable domain in full, completed from reference TRBV7-9 and TRBJ2-7, reads DTGVSQNPRHKITKRGQNVTFRCDPISEHNRLYWYRQTLGQGPEFLTYFQNEAQLEKSRLLSDRFSAERPKGSFSTLEIQRTEQGDSAMYLCASSFPPAVRAYEQYFGPGTRLTVT.

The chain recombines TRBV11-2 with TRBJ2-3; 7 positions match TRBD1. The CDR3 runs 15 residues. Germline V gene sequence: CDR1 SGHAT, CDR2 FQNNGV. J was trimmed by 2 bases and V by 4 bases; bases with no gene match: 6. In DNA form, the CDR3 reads TGTGCCAGCAGCTCTCGACAGGGCGACACAGATACGCAGTATTTT. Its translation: CASSSRQGDTDTQYF.

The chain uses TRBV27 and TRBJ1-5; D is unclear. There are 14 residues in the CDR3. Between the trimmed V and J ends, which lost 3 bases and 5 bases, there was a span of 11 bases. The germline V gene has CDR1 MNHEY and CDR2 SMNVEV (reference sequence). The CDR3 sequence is CASSLRSAYQPQHF. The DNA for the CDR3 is TGTGCCAGCAGTTTGCGGTCGGCCTATCAGCCCCAGCATTTT.

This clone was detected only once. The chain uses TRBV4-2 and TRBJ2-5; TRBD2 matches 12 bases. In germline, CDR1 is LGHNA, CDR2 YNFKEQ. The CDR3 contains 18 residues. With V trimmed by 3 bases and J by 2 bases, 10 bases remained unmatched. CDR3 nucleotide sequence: TGTGCCAGCAGCCACCCCCGACTAGCGGGAGTTGGGCAAGAGACCCAGTACTTC. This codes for CASSHPRLAGVGQETQYF.

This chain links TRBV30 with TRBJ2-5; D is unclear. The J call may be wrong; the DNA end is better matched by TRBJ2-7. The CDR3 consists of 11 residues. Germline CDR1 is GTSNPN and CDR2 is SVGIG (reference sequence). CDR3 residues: CAWRVRYEQYF. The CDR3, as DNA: TGTGCCTGGAGGGTACGGTACGAGCAGTACTTC.

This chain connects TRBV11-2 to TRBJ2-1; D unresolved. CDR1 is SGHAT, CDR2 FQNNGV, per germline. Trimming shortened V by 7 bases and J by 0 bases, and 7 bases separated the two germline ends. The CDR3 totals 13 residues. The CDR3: CASMARSYNEQFF. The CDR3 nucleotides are TGTGCCAGCATGGCGCGCTCCTACAATGAGCAGTTCTTC.

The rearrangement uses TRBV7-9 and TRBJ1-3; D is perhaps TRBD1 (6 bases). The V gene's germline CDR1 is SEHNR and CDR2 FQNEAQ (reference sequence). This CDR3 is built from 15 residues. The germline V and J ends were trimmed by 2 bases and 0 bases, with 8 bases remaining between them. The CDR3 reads CASSLRGSSGNTIYF. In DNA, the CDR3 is TGTGCCAGCAGCTTAAGGGGGAGCTCTGGAAACACCATATATTTT.

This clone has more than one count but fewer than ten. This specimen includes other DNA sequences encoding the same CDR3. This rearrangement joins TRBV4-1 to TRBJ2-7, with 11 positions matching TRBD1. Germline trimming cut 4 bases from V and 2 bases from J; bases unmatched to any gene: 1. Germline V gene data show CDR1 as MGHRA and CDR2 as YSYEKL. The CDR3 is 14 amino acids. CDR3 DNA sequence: TGCGCCAGCAGCCCGGGACAGGGGGCCTACGAGCAGTACTTC. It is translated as CASSPGQGAYEQYF.